This T cell receptor (beta chain) was identified during a study of T-cell memory formation after mild COVID-19. Looking at the study overall: TCR clustering was largely donor specific. Broader study findings: In second-wave clones peaking day 37, SARS-CoV-2 specificity remained unconfirmed. Cross-reactive memory appears to have joined, as suggested by some responding clones showing up in pre-infection memory.

Germline V CDR1 and CDR2: SQVTM, ANQGSEA. The V end lost 3 bases, the J end lost 0 bases, and 5 bases lay between the germline ends. The CDR3 totals 12 residues. Barcoded TCR alpha and TCR beta cDNA libraries with UMIs came from 5'RACE using constant-segment primers. TCRdb ran MiXCR on the 5' RACE reads and lists one entry per CDR3 protein. The sample has under 250,000 distinct CDR3 sequences, around 30% seen once. As for this clonotype: As yet, its antigen is unknown.

Sequencing used PBMCs or a T cell subset sorted from them (not recorded which). The source of this sequence is an adult woman who had mild COVID-19 (a few samples of this study predate the infection). Cell type and time point are not known. V usage is TRBV29-1 and J usage is TRBJ1-1; D is undetermined. The CDR3 reads CSVDGMNTEAFF. As DNA, the CDR3 is TGCAGCGTTGATGGAATGAACACTGAAGCTTTCTTT.